One sample yielded the 3 T cell receptor beta chains listed below, sequenced in a study of blood T cell repertoires in COVID-19. Sequencing used immunoSEQ multiplex PCR; TCRdb keeps in-frame clones, though not all of them. In the table there are 400,000 or so clones, around 89% of which are singletons. Specimen: peripheral blood. The receptors here all came from a woman aged 40 to 50 with COVID-19, enrolled during active disease.

The rearrangement joins TRBV27 to TRBJ2-7, with TRBD2 matching 9 bases. Trimming took 2 bases from V and 7 from J; bases not matched to a gene: 9. This CDR3 spans 15 amino acids. The germline gives CDR1 MNHEY, CDR2 SMNVEV (reference sequence). CDR3 residues: CASSLIPAGGGEQYF. CDR3 sequence (DNA): TGTGCCAGCAGTTTAATCCCAGCGGGAGGAGGTGAGCAGTACTTC.

In nucleotides, the CDR3 is TGTGCCAGCGTCAGGGATGGCTACAATGAGCAGTTCTTC. This sequence encodes CASVRDGYNEQFF. The rearrangement joins TRBV18 to TRBJ2-1, with D tentatively TRBD1 (5 bases). Germline loops: CDR1 KGHSH, CDR2 LQKENI. The V gene lost 8 bases and the J gene lost 3 bases, with 11 bases spanning the gap. The CDR3 consists of 13 residues. Based on the CDR3 plus reference TRBV18 and TRBJ2-1, the full variable domain is NAGVMQNPRHLVRRRGQEARLRCSPMKGHSHVYWYRQLPEEGLKFMVYLQKENIIDESGMPKERFSAEFPKEGPSILRIQQVVRGDSAAYFCASVRDGYNEQFFGPGTRLTVL.

V gene TRBV20-1 combines with J gene TRBJ2-3; no clear D. This CDR3 is 12 amino acids long. Germline values: CDR1 DFQATT, CDR2 SNEGSKA (reference sequence). Trimming pared 3 bases from V and 6 bases from J, leaving 10 bases between. Written as DNA, the CDR3 is TGCAGTGCTAGTAGTAGCTTCGATACGCAGTATTTT. It yields the protein CSASSSFDTQYF.